Listed here are 26 T cell receptor beta chains from one sample, sequenced in a study of shared clonotypes between healthy human individuals. The assay was immunoSEQ multiplex PCR, and TCRdb's table has in-frame clones only and misses some. The top ten clones hold 9.5% to 15% of a sample with more than 400,000 clones, about 78% of them seen once. Sequencing input: PBMCs. These receptors originate from a woman between 40 and 50 years old in good health. Some clones in this sample may be carry-over from other donors' samples.

The rearrangement links TRBV10-3 to TRBJ2-7, with TRBD2 matching over 8 bases. J was trimmed by 4 bases and V by 2 bases; bases with no gene match: 4. CDR1 ENHRY and CDR2 SYGVKD come from the germline V gene. This CDR3 region has 14 residues. Here the CDR3 reads CAISEGLASYEQYF. The CDR3 bases are TGTGCCATCAGTGAGGGACTAGCAAGTTACGAGCAGTACTTC.

The chain is built from TRBV29-1 and TRBJ2-5; D is perhaps TRBD2 (5 bases). Trimming took 6 bases from V and 11 from J, leaving 22 bases between them. The CDR3 extends over 13 amino acids. CDR1 is SQVTM and CDR2 is ANQGSEA in the germline V gene. The CDR3 here is CSVGKGPALEQYF. The CDR3 coding sequence is TGCAGCGTAGGAAAGGGCCCAGCACTAGAGCAGTACTTC.

This clone was detected once. V is TRBV7-8 and J is TRBJ2-4, with TRBD1 matching over 7 bases. Germline V gene lookup returns CDR1 SGHVS and CDR2 FQNEAQ. After removal of 5 bases from V and 3 bases from J, the junction contained 7 bases not matched to a gene. This CDR3 contains 15 residues. Here the CDR3 DNA reads TGTGCCAGCAGCCTGGACAGGTTTGGCAAAAACATTCAGTACTTC. It yields the protein CASSLDRFGKNIQYF.

J is TRBJ2-7 and V is TRBV29-1; 10 bases are a match to TRBD2. Germline V CDR1 and CDR2: SQVTM, ANQGSEA. CDR3 size: 14 residues. With 4 bases clipped from V and 3 bases from J, the junction kept 6 bases outside the gene matches. The CDR3 coding sequence is TGCAGCGTTGCGGGTGTAGCGGGGGGCTACGAGCAGTACTTC. It encodes CSVAGVAGGYEQYF.

This sequence joins TRBV28 and TRBJ2-1, with TRBD2 as a possible D gene (5 bases). Germline V gene sequence: CDR1 MDHEN, CDR2 SYDVKM. The CDR3 extends over 16 amino acids. The ends were cut back, 6 bases at V and 5 bases at J, with 20 bases in the middle. CDR3 DNA sequence: TGTGCCAGCAGGGAGAGGACCCACGAGGGTAACAATGAGCAGTTCTTC. Protein: CASRERTHEGNNEQFF.

This sequence joins TRBV6-5 and TRBJ2-1, with D possibly TRBD2 on 6 matching bases. CDR1 and CDR2 from the germline V gene are MNHEY and SVGAGI. V was cut by 0 bases and J by 6 bases, with 12 bases left in between. This CDR3 region has 15 residues. CDR3 residues: CASSYSIGSPNEQFF. The CDR3 DNA is TGTGCCAGCAGTTACTCTATCGGGAGTCCCAATGAGCAGTTCTTC.

V is TRBV7-2 and J is TRBJ2-1; TRBD2 agrees at 15 bases. Losses at the gene ends were 6 bases for V and 9 bases for J; bases not matched to a gene: 3. Germline CDR1 and CDR2: SGHTA and FQGNSA. This CDR3 spans 14 amino acids. The CDR3 here is CASRRTSGRGEQFF. The CDR3 bases are TGTGCCAGCAGAAGGACTAGCGGGAGGGGTGAGCAGTTCTTC.

The rearrangement uses TRBV19 and TRBJ1-1; D uncertain. Trimming removed 6 bases from V and 2 bases from J, with 10 bases in between. Germline V gives CDR1 LNHDA, CDR2 SQIVND (reference sequence). This CDR3 is 13 amino acids long. For the CDR3, the DNA is TGTGCCAGTAGCCTATCCCTTAACACTGAAGCTTTCTTT. Translating gives CASSLSLNTEAFF.

The rearrangement joins TRBV9 to TRBJ2-3, with 7 bases matching TRBD2. Germline V gene lookup returns CDR1 SGDLS and CDR2 YYNGEE. Trimming took 0 bases from V and 6 from J; bases not matched to a gene: 4. The CDR3 is 14 amino acids. The CDR3 bases are TGTGCCAGCAGCGTAGTGGGGGAGGGGGATACGCAGTATTTT. Protein: CASSVVGEGDTQYF.

The chain combines TRBV7-3 with TRBJ1-1; no firm D call. Trimming shortened V by 5 bases and J by 0 bases, and 7 bases separated the two germline ends. The CDR3 is made up of 13 amino acids. Per the germline V gene, CDR1 is SGHTA and CDR2 is FQGTGA. The CDR3 DNA is TGTGCCAGCAGCCCTGACATGAACACTGAAGCTTTCTTT. Translating gives CASSPDMNTEAFF.

J is TRBJ1-1 and V is TRBV6-5, with D unresolved. This CDR3 spans 14 amino acids. The germline V gene encodes CDR1 MNHEY and CDR2 SVGAGI. With 2 bases removed from V and 4 bases from J, the gap between germline ends came to 11 bases. CDR3 in DNA: TGTGCCAGCAGTTACGGCGGACCTGGCACTGAAGCTTTCTTT. It translates to CASSYGGPGTEAFF.

V is TRBV4-1 and J is TRBJ2-3; possible D gene TRBD2, 5 bases. Looked up from germline, CDR1 is MGHRA and CDR2 is YSYEKL. The CDR3 length is 15 residues. Trimming shortened V by 0 bases and J by 6 bases, and 13 bases separated the two germline ends. In nucleotides, the CDR3 is TGCGCCAGCAGCCAAGACTTAGAAGAGGGTGATACGCAGTATTTT. It is translated as CASSQDLEEGDTQYF.

The V and J genes are TRBV28 and TRBJ1-1; tentatively, D is TRBD1 (5 bases). V was trimmed by 3 bases and J by 2 bases, leaving 16 bases between them. Germline V CDR1 and CDR2: MDHEN, SYDVKM. This CDR3 has 16 amino acids. CDR3 sequence reads: CASSFRQGRLNTEAFF. Here the CDR3 DNA reads TGTGCCAGCAGTTTTAGGCAGGGCCGGCTTAACACTGAAGCTTTCTTT.

In the case of this clone: This may arise from a read error, as a much more abundant clone is one base away. The J gene is TRBJ2-2, the V gene TRBV4-2; possible D gene TRBD2, 7 bases. Germline V lookup: CDR1 LGHNA, CDR2 YNFKEQ. The CDR3 length is 14 residues. The CDR3 protein is CASSGGGVAGEPFF. The DNA for the CDR3 is TGTGCCAGCAGCGGGGGGGGCGTAGCCGGGGAGCCGTTTTTT.

V is TRBV5-3 and J is TRBJ2-7, with 8 bases identical to TRBD2. TRBV5-3 carries the ORF label, with uncertain function. The CDR3 is made up of 19 amino acids. The V segment lost 0 bases and the J segment 3 bases; nucleotides outside the gene matches: 17. In DNA form, the CDR3 reads TGTGCCAGAAGCTTGGACCCATCTTGTGGACTAGCTGACTACTACGAGCAGTACTTC. Its protein product is CARSLDPSCGLADYYEQYF.

This clone was recorded a few times. Other nucleotide sequences from this sample produce the same CDR3. This rearrangement joins TRBV10-3 to TRBJ2-2; TRBD1 matches 7 bases. Germline values: CDR1 ENHRY, CDR2 SYGVKD. With 6 bases clipped from V and 0 bases from J, the junction kept 4 bases outside the gene matches. There are 15 residues in the CDR3. The CDR3 coding sequence is TGTGCCATCAGCGACGGGACAGCGAACACCGGGGAGCTGTTTTTT. Residues: CAISDGTANTGELFF.

This clone was picked up one time. The rearrangement uses TRBV2 and TRBJ2-1, with TRBD1 identical over 10 bases. The germline V gene has CDR1 SNHLY and CDR2 FYNNEI. V lost 7 bases and J lost 10; bases outside the gene matches: 10. The CDR3 spans 14 residues. The CDR3 DNA follows: TGTGCCAGCAACGGACAGGGGGGGGACGCCGAGCAGTTCTTC. This sequence encodes CASNGQGGDAEQFF.

Only one count was recorded for this clone. A read error is possible here, since a much larger clone lies one base away. The chain links TRBV6-5 to TRBJ2-7; 8 bases map to TRBD1. The germline CDR1 and CDR2 sequences are MNHEY and SVGAGI. CDR3 length equals 15 residues. CDR3 DNA sequence: TGTGCCAGCAGTTACTCCGGACAGGGTTCCTACGAGCAGTGCTTC. Residues: CASSYSGQGSYEQCF.

This clone was counted between two and nine times. This chain joins TRBV4-2 and TRBJ1-1, with TRBD1 identical over 9 bases. Germline CDR1 is LGHNA and CDR2 is YNFKEQ. CDR3 length: 18 amino acids. The ends lost 1 base at V and 0 bases at J; junction bases unmatched: 9. CDR3 residues: CASSQAATGQGMNTEAFF. For the CDR3, the DNA is TGTGCCAGCAGCCAAGCCGCAACGGGACAGGGCATGAACACTGAAGCTTTCTTT.

The chain carries TRBV6-1 and TRBJ1-4; maybe TRBD1 (5 bases). The CDR3 consists of 15 residues. With 1 base removed from V and 5 bases from J, the gap between germline ends came to 11 bases. Germline V gene lookup returns CDR1 MNHNS and CDR2 SASEGT. CDR3 sequence (DNA): TGTGCCAGCAGTGAAGTCGCGGGACTAAATGAAAAACTGTTTTTT. It specifies CASSEVAGLNEKLFF.

The rearrangement uses TRBV6-5 and TRBJ2-7; a weak D match, TRBD2 (5 bases). Trimming took off 3 bases at V and 4 bases at J, with 13 bases between the two ends. This CDR3 is built from 14 residues. Germline lookup yields CDR1 MNHEY and CDR2 SVGAGI. Here the CDR3 reads CASSYRGSLYEQYF. In nucleotides, the CDR3 is TGTGCCAGCAGTTATAGAGGGTCACTATACGAGCAGTACTTC.

This clone was recorded many times. The V call is TRBV25-1, the J call TRBJ2-1; D is ambiguous. The CDR3 is 13 amino acids. Trimming cost V 6 bases and J 0 bases, with 6 bases left between them. Germline CDR1 reads MGHDK; CDR2 reads SYGVNS. CDR3 sequence: CASRLSSYNEQFF. In nucleotides, the CDR3 is TGTGCCAGCAGACTGAGCTCCTACAATGAGCAGTTCTTC. Variable domain in full (rest from reference TRBV25-1 and TRBJ2-1): EADIYQTPRYLVIGTGKKITLECSQTMGHDKMYWYQQDPGMELHLIHYSYGVNSTEKGDLSSESTVSRIRTEHFPLTLESARPSHTSQYLCASRLSSYNEQFFGPGTRLTVL.

V gene TRBV5-6 combines with J gene TRBJ2-3; the D gene is possibly TRBD2 (5 bases). This CDR3 contains 15 residues. Looked up from germline, CDR1 is SGHDT and CDR2 is YYEEEE. Trimming left V 4 bases short and J 0 bases short, with 12 bases between. CDR3 in DNA: TGTGCCAGCAGCCCTCCCCAGCGGAGCACAGATACGCAGTATTTT. Translated: CASSPPQRSTDTQYF. Supplemented by reference TRBV5-6 and TRBJ2-3, the full variable domain reads DAGVTQSPTHLIKTRGQQVTLRCSPKSGHDTVSWYQQALGQGPQFIFQYYEEEERQRGNFPDRFSGHQFPNYSSELNVNALLLGDSALYLCASSPPQRSTDTQYFGPGTRLTVL.

The CDR3 coding sequence is TGTGCCAGCAGCCCTCGCCTTAATGAAAAACTGTTTTTT. This codes for CASSPRLNEKLFF. The genes are TRBV7-2 and TRBJ1-4; D remains ambiguous. This CDR3 region has 13 residues. CDR1 and CDR2 (germline): SGHTA, FQGNSA. V was clipped by 5 bases and J by 4 bases, with 8 bases between them.

This sequence joins TRBV7-8 and TRBJ1-5, with 7 bases identical to TRBD1. J lost 6 bases, V lost 5 bases, and 7 bases had no gene match. There are 14 residues in the CDR3. Per germline, CDR1 SGHVS and CDR2 FQNEAQ. The CDR3 sequence: CASSGDSWFQPQHF. For the CDR3, the DNA is TGTGCCAGCAGCGGGGACAGTTGGTTTCAGCCCCAGCATTTT.

The rearrangement joins TRBV5-1 to TRBJ1-5; D remains unclear. Germline values: CDR1 SGHRS, CDR2 YFSETQ. V dropped 4 bases and J dropped 4 bases, with 9 bases sitting between them. CDR3 length: 13 amino acids. Written as DNA, the CDR3 is TGCGCCAGCAGCGAGGACGGGAATCAGCCCCAGCATTTT. This codes for CASSEDGNQPQHF.